This TCR beta chain was captured by sequencing in a study of Graves' ophthalmopathy and Graves' hyperthyroidism. For the study at large: Peripheral blood sampling occurred at initial diagnosis, before any treatment. Study-level findings and limits: Sensitivity reached more than 70% and specificity approximately 72% when the model predicted ophthalmopathy progression. Most thyroid clonotypes with frequency above 0.001 were detected in blood too.

Researchers took RNA transcripts and amplified TCR beta CDR3 regions from them. HTBI primers served in a first-round RT-PCR, which a second-round multiplex PCR followed. MiXCR was run by TCRdb on the multiplex PCR reads, yielding one entry per CDR3 protein. The table lists 150,000 to 200,000 distinct CDR3 sequences, approximately 40% of them singletons. This clonotype was recorded many times. Its antigen is as yet unknown. What was sequenced was peripheral blood. The clonotype was recovered from a man aged 25-45 years with Graves' ophthalmopathy.

Here the CDR3 DNA reads TGTGCCAGCAGCTTAGAGGCGGGGGGCCCCTACGAGCAGTACTTC. It codes for CASSLEAGGPYEQYF. J is TRBJ2-7 and V is TRBV11-2; 8 bases line up with TRBD2. V trimming: 0 bases; J trimming: 2 bases; junction bases outside the gene matches: 3. CDR1 and CDR2 from the germline V gene are SGHAT and FQNNGV. The CDR3 is 15 residues long. Combining the CDR3 with reference TRBV11-2 and TRBJ2-7 gives the whole variable domain EAGVAQSPRYKIIEKRQSVAFWCNPISGHATLYWYQQILGQGPKLLIQFQNNGVVDDSQLPKDRFSAERLKGVDSTLKIQPAKLEDSAVYLCASSLEAGGPYEQYFGPGTRLTVT.